This passage covers 15 T cell receptor beta chains from one sample sequenced in a study of HIV-infected patients and healthy controls (dated by TCRdb to the mid-2010s). Whole blood was used without cell fractionation, so all unsorted peripheral T cells were reflected in the repertoire. The library was made by 5' RACE. Sequencing used an Illumina MiSeq. 500 to 550 ng RNA was reverse transcribed with SuperScript III using primers against the alpha and beta constant regions. Separate libraries for the alpha and beta chains were generated through chain-specific third strand synthesis that incorporated multiplexing indices. TCRdb reprocessed the public reads (quality trimming at Q25 with fastp, clone calling with MiXCR) and kept in-frame beta chains. For every CDR3 protein sequence, its rows merge into one entry that carries the most common genes and DNA. In all, the sample holds fewer than 11,000 distinct CDR3 sequences, and roughly 5.2% of those were seen once. 13% to 15% of the sample is held by the ten biggest clonotypes.

The source was blood, collected before antiretroviral therapy. These TCRs come from an adult with HIV infection.

This clonotype turned up a few times. The rearrangement links TRBV21-1 to TRBJ2-2; the table names TRBD2, a call not compared with the DNA. TRBV21-1 is listed as a pseudogene. The length of the CDR3 is 15 residues. The CDR3 nucleotides are TGTGCCAGCAGCAAACCAAGGCCCTGGACCGGGGAGCTGTTTTTT. This sequence encodes CASSKPRPWTGELFF.

This clonotype was detected many times. This sequence joins TRBV19 and TRBJ1-5, with D unclear. V was cut by 3 bases and J by 0 bases, with 6 bases left in between. In germline, CDR1 is LNHDA, CDR2 SQIVND (reference sequence). The CDR3 loop spans 14 amino acids. CDR3 DNA: TGTGCCAGTAGTATCGGGGTTAGCAATCAGCCCCAGCATTTT. Protein product: CASSIGVSNQPQHF.

This clonotype was seen many times. The gene calls are TRBV5-1 and TRBJ1-1; possible D gene TRBD1, 5 bases. The germline CDR1 and CDR2 sequences are SGHRS and YFSETQ. The V and J ends lost 1 base and 4 bases respectively, with 14 bases between them. The length of the CDR3 is 15 residues. The CDR3 coding sequence is TGCGCCAGCAGCTTGTATGAAGGGGCCAGCACTGAAGCTTTCTTT. It codes for CASSLYEGASTEAFF.

This clonotype has a count of ten or more. J is TRBJ2-1 and V is TRBV7-8; possibly TRBD1 or TRBD2 for D (7 bases each). Germline values: CDR1 SGHVS, CDR2 FQNEAQ. The CDR3 length is 16 residues. With 5 bases removed from V and 0 bases from J, the gap between germline ends came to 14 bases. CDR3 DNA sequence: TGTGCCAGCAGCCCGCAGGGGGGGTCCTCCTACAATGAGCAGTTCTTC. It translates to CASSPQGGSSYNEQFF.

This chain uses TRBV29-1 with TRBJ2-1; maybe TRBD2 (6 bases). V lost 5 bases and J lost 10, with 15 bases in between. The CDR3 covers 12 residues. The germline V gene has CDR1 SQVTM and CDR2 ANQGSEA. The CDR3 nucleotides read TGCAGCGTTTTGGGGGGAGCAGGGGAGCAGTTCTTC. As protein: CSVLGGAGEQFF.

The sample holds many counts of this clonotype. This chain uses TRBV2 with TRBJ2-3, with TRBD2 identical over 12 bases. There are 17 residues in the CDR3. Germline CDR1 is SNHLY and CDR2 is FYNNEI. The junction had 8 bases not matched to a gene; V was cut back by 7 bases and J by 0 bases. The CDR3 DNA follows: TGTGCCAGCACTTGGACTAGCGGGGACCTTAGCACAGATACGCAGTATTTT. This translates into CASTWTSGDLSTDTQYF.

This clonotype was counted at least ten times. V gene TRBV30 combines with J gene TRBJ2-1; maybe TRBD2 (6 bases). V dropped 0 bases and J dropped 0 bases, with 12 bases sitting between them. From germline, CDR1 is GTSNPN and CDR2 SVGIG (reference sequence). The CDR3 length is 16 residues. The CDR3 DNA reads TGTGCCTGGAGTGTCGGTCTGGGGGGCTCCTACAATGAGCAGTTCTTC. Translated: CAWSVGLGGSYNEQFF.

This clonotype appeared many times. The chain combines TRBV29-1 with TRBJ2-5, with D possibly TRBD2 on 5 matching bases. The length of the CDR3 is 13 residues. The V end lost 3 bases, the J end lost 4 bases, and 12 bases lay between the germline ends. Germline CDR1 reads SQVTM; CDR2 reads ANQGSEA. CDR3 sequence: CSVEGAIVETQYF. The CDR3 nucleotides read TGCAGCGTTGAGGGAGCGATCGTAGAGACCCAGTACTTC.

This clonotype was seen many times. J is TRBJ2-3 and V is TRBV5-1; 7 bases fit TRBD1. CDR3 length: 15 residues. V lost 2 bases and J lost 2; bases outside the gene matches: 5. Per germline, CDR1 SGHRS and CDR2 YFSETQ. The CDR3 coding sequence is TGCGCCAGCAGCTTAGACAGGGCGAACACAGATACGCAGTATTTT. Amino acids: CASSLDRANTDTQYF.

This chain joins TRBV7-8 and TRBJ1-4, with D perhaps matching TRBD1 (6 bases). CDR1 is SGHVS and CDR2 is FQNEAQ in the germline V gene. Between the trimmed V and J ends, which lost 5 bases and 4 bases, there was a span of 14 bases. This CDR3 comprises 15 residues. The CDR3 DNA reads TGTGCCAGCAGCCGACAGACAGGCATTAATGAAAAACTGTTTTTT. It specifies CASSRQTGINEKLFF.

The chain employs TRBV5-4 and TRBJ2-1, with D perhaps TRBD1 or TRBD2 (5 bases each). Germline assignment: CDR1 SGHNT and CDR2 YYREEE (reference sequence). V dropped 3 bases and J dropped 7 bases, with 17 bases sitting between them. This CDR3 comprises 15 residues. The CDR3 DNA sequence: TGTGCCAGCAGCTACTTGGGGGAGAAGTGGAATGAGCAGTTCTTC. Amino acid sequence: CASSYLGEKWNEQFF.

The table lists this clonotype with many counts. The V gene is TRBV4-2, the J gene TRBJ2-5; tentative D call: TRBD1 (6 bases). CDR1 is LGHNA, CDR2 YNFKEQ, per germline. Deletions cut 3 bases from V and 4 bases from J, with 12 bases between. The CDR3 is made up of 14 amino acids. CDR3: CASSQRGKSETQYF. CDR3 DNA: TGTGCCAGCAGCCAGAGGGGGAAGTCAGAGACCCAGTACTTC.

This clonotype is judged medium-sized. CDR3 bases: TGTGCCAGCAGTACCCCCTATGCTCAGCCCCAGCATTTT. It is translated as CASSTPYAQPQHF. The gene calls are TRBV28 and TRBJ1-5; D not certain. V was trimmed by 5 bases and J by 6 bases, leaving 11 bases between them. From germline, CDR1 is MDHEN and CDR2 SYDVKM. The CDR3 loop spans 13 amino acids. The full variable domain, its missing parts supplied by reference TRBV28 and TRBJ1-5, is DVKVTQSSRYLVKRTGEKVFLECVQDMDHENMFWYRQDPGLGLRLIYFSYDVKMKEKGDIPEGYSVSREKKERFSLILESASTNQTSMYLCASSTPYAQPQHFGDGTRLSIL.

By share of the sample, this clonotype is medium-sized. The rearrangement uses TRBV5-6 and TRBJ2-2; D is uncertain. Germline values: CDR1 SGHDT, CDR2 YYEEEE. This CDR3 spans 13 amino acids. Trimming cost V 0 bases and J 6 bases, with 6 bases left between them. In nucleotides, the CDR3 is TGTGCCAGCAGCTTGGTTGTCGCCGGGGAGCTGTTTTTT. It codes for CASSLVVAGELFF.

The table lists this clonotype with many counts. The rearrangement joins TRBV7-2 to TRBJ2-5; 7 bases agree with TRBD1. CDR1 and CDR2 from the germline V gene are SGHTA and FQGNSA. The CDR3 runs to 17 residues. J lost 1 base, V lost 5 bases, and 13 bases had no gene match. CDR3 nucleotide sequence: TGTGCCAGCAGCCCCCGACAGGGCGCGCGTCCCCAAGAGACCCAGTACTTC. As protein: CASSPRQGARPQETQYF.